This TCR beta chain is drawn from a study of blood T cell repertoires in COVID-19. Study information: From the United States, Italy and Spain came samples of acute and convalescent COVID-19. Sample material is recorded as cDNA or gDNA derived from T cells, B-cell-depleted T cells, or PBMCs.

The germline gives CDR1 MGHRA, CDR2 YSYEKL. Deletions cut 1 base from V and 0 bases from J, with 10 bases between. The CDR3 is made up of 16 amino acids. Study processing details: Researchers report that nucleated cell counts were estimated from reference gene primer amplification. Libraries were prepared by immunoSEQ multiplex PCR; TCRdb keeps only in-frame clonotypes and omits some of them. Clone size and V and J calls were adopted from that table, with D and trimming inferred from the DNA. The profile covers 150,000 to 200,000 clones, with 80% to 85% appearing a single time and around 6.5% taken by the ten largest. This clone was picked up many times.

The V gene is TRBV4-1, the J gene TRBJ1-5; D uncertain. The sequencing sample was made of peripheral blood. This receptor was taken from a woman in her 40s with acute or convalescent COVID-19. The CDR3 loop reads CASSQVMGVSNQPQHF. CDR3 DNA: TGCGCCAGCAGCCAAGTTATGGGAGTTAGCAATCAGCCCCAGCATTTT.